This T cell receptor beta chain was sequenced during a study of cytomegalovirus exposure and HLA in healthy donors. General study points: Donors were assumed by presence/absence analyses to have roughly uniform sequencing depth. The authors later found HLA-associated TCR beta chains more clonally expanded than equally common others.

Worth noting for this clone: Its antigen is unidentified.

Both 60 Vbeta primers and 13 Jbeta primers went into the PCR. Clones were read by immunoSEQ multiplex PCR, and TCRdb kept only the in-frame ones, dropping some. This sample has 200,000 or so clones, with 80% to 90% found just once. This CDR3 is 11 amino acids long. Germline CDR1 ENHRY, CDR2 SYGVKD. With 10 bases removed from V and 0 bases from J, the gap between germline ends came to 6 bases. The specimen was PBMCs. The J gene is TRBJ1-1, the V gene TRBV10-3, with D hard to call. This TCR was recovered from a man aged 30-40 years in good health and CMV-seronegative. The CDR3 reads CATTMNTEAFF. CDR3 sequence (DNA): TGTGCCACAACAATGAACACTGAAGCTTTCTTT.